These 17 T cell receptor beta chains share one sample of origin, sequenced in a study of PD-1 blockade in classical Hodgkin lymphoma. Brentuximab vedotin exposure varied, and every patient relapsed after autologous stem cell transplantation. Profiled with immunoSEQ multiplex PCR; TCRdb holds only in-frame clones, not every one. The sample contains under 110,000 clones, approximately 90% of which appear only once. This specimen consisted of peripheral blood mononuclear cells (PBMCs), obtained before the second cycle of nivolumab. The receptors come from a human donor with classical Hodgkin lymphoma.

The V and J genes are TRBV30 and TRBJ1-3, with D hard to call. V shed 0 bases and J shed 0 bases, with 12 bases lying between them. This CDR3 has 16 residues. CDR1 is GTSNPN and CDR2 is SVGIG in the germline V gene (reference sequence). CDR3 loop: CAWSVLWKASGNTIYF. CDR3 nucleotide sequence: TGTGCCTGGAGTGTACTATGGAAGGCCTCTGGAAACACCATATATTTT.

The chain is built from TRBV7-3 and TRBJ2-5; TRBD2 aligns across 13 bases. This CDR3 comprises 17 residues. CDR1 is SGHTA and CDR2 is FQGTGA in the germline V gene. With V trimmed by 5 bases and J by 2 bases, 8 bases remained unmatched. CDR3: CASSLWTSGGVQETQYF. CDR3 coding DNA: TGTGCCAGCAGCCTCTGGACTAGCGGGGGAGTACAAGAGACCCAGTACTTC.

The chain couples TRBV7-9 to TRBJ1-5; possible D gene TRBD1, 6 bases. Germline V gene data show CDR1 as SEHNR and CDR2 as FQNEAQ (reference sequence). The CDR3 spans 16 residues. The ends were cut back, 5 bases at V and 1 base at J, with 15 bases in the middle. The CDR3 nucleotides read TGTGCCAGCAGCCTAGGGGGGGGGCGAAGCAATCAGCCCCAGCATTTT. Translated: CASSLGGGRSNQPQHF.

The rearrangement joins TRBV7-6 to TRBJ1-6; no reliable D call. Germline loops: CDR1 SGHVS, CDR2 FNYEAQ. V gave up 1 base and J gave up 7 bases, with 8 bases separating them. The CDR3 runs to 14 residues. The CDR3 reads CASSLGIQNSPLHF. The CDR3 nucleotides are TGTGCCAGCAGCTTAGGGATACAGAATTCACCCCTCCACTTT.

The rearrangement links TRBV29-1 to TRBJ1-3; D gene uncertain. Per the germline V gene, CDR1 is SQVTM and CDR2 is ANQGSEA. The CDR3 runs to 14 residues. V lost 3 bases, J lost 4 bases, and 13 bases lay in between. The CDR3 DNA follows: TGCAGCGTTGACCCATCTCTTTCGGGAAACACCATATATTTT. It is translated as CSVDPSLSGNTIYF.

This rearrangement joins TRBV7-2 to TRBJ2-6; perhaps D is TRBD1 or TRBD2 (5 bases each). Germline values: CDR1 SGHTA, CDR2 FQGNSA. This CDR3 has 19 amino acids. With 9 bases removed from V and 0 bases from J, the gap between germline ends came to 24 bases. The CDR3 sequence: CASDLWGTLLSSGANVLTF. DNA of the CDR3: TGTGCCAGTGACCTTTGGGGGACGCTTCTTAGCTCTGGGGCCAACGTCCTGACTTTC.

The chain has TRBV28 and TRBJ2-6; D unclear. The CDR3 runs 19 residues. V was pared by 1 base and J by 0 bases, with 16 bases between. Germline CDR1 is MDHEN and CDR2 is SYDVKM. CDR3 protein: CASSLSLWATPSGANVLTF. DNA for the CDR3: TGTGCCAGCAGTTTATCCCTTTGGGCTACTCCCTCTGGGGCCAACGTCCTGACTTTC.

The V and J genes are TRBV29-1 and TRBJ2-1; D might be TRBD2 (7 bases). CDR3 length equals 13 residues. V lost 7 bases to trimming and J lost 9 bases, with 19 bases between them. Per the germline V gene, CDR1 is SQVTM and CDR2 is ANQGSEA. CDR3: CSGSIGGGSEQFF. In nucleotides, the CDR3 is TGCAGCGGGTCTATTGGGGGGGGCTCTGAGCAGTTCTTC.

The chain has TRBV10-3 and TRBJ1-2, with 8 bases lining up with TRBD1. Germline CDR1 reads ENHRY; CDR2 reads SYGVKD. Unmatched junction bases numbered 7, after V lost 9 bases and J lost 4 bases. This CDR3 region has 13 residues. The CDR3 DNA sequence: TGTGCCATTTCCTCGGGGACAGGCTATGGCTACACCTTC. As protein: CAISSGTGYGYTF.

The V call is TRBV4-3, the J call TRBJ2-1; unclear D gene. The germline V and J ends were trimmed by 5 bases and 1 base, with 15 bases remaining between them. The CDR3 is 16 amino acids. The germline CDR1 and CDR2 sequences are LGHNA and YSLEER. The CDR3 sequence is CASSSDRVFSYNEQFF. The CDR3 DNA reads TGCGCCAGCAGCTCTGATAGGGTGTTTTCCTACAATGAGCAGTTCTTC.

The chain joins TRBV28 to TRBJ2-5; 7 bases match TRBD1. J was trimmed by 1 base and V by 8 bases; bases with no gene match: 10. The CDR3 loop spans 15 amino acids. Germline CDR1 reads MDHEN; CDR2 reads SYDVKM. CDR3 bases: TGTGCCAGCGGCCCCGCAACAGGGGTCCAAGAGACCCAGTACTTC. Amino acid sequence: CASGPATGVQETQYF.

This clone has a single count. This sequence joins TRBV9 and TRBJ2-5; the D gene is possibly TRBD1 (5 bases). Trimming removed 3 bases at V and 2 bases at J, with 14 bases between. The CDR3 totals 15 residues. Germline assignment: CDR1 SGDLS and CDR2 YYNGEE. CDR3 protein: CASSEGAGRQETQYF. The DNA of the CDR3 is TGTGCCAGCAGCGAAGGGGCCGGACGGCAAGAGACCCAGTACTTC.

The chain joins TRBV6-5 to TRBJ1-6; no definite D call. The CDR3 sequence is 16 residues long. Trimming took off 0 bases at V and 8 bases at J, with 14 bases between the two ends. CDR1 and CDR2 (germline): MNHEY, SVGAGI. The CDR3 protein is CASSYSGWDGDSPLHF. CDR3 nucleotides: TGTGCCAGCAGTTACTCCGGTTGGGATGGAGATTCACCCCTCCACTTT.

The chain has TRBV28 and TRBJ2-3; D perhaps matches TRBD2 (5 bases). Trimming took off 8 bases at V and 5 bases at J, with 11 bases between the two ends. The germline gives CDR1 MDHEN, CDR2 SYDVKM. The CDR3 totals 12 residues. The CDR3 protein is CASWRVGDTQYF. CDR3 in DNA: TGTGCCAGCTGGCGGGTGGGAGATACGCAGTATTTT.

The CDR3 region is CAWSIQRPGVSNEKLFF. The CDR3 bases are TGTGCCTGGAGTATACAAAGACCGGGAGTCTCTAATGAAAAACTGTTTTTT. The chain uses TRBV30 and TRBJ1-4; D not resolved. This CDR3 region has 17 residues. Germline V gene sequence: CDR1 GTSNPN, CDR2 SVGIG (reference sequence). V was trimmed by 2 bases and J by 3 bases, leaving 19 bases between them.

This clone was counted between two and nine times. This sequence joins TRBV6-6 and TRBJ2-5; no reliable D call. Deletions cut 9 bases from V and 5 bases from J, with 16 bases between. CDR3 length: 13 residues. Germline CDR1 reads MNHNY; CDR2 reads SVGAGI (reference sequence). The CDR3 region is CASRLPLGETQYF. The CDR3 nucleotides read TGTGCCAGTAGACTCCCGCTGGGGGAGACCCAGTACTTC.

V and J are TRBV7-6 and TRBJ1-2, with TRBD1 identical over 8 bases. CDR3 length: 13 amino acids. Losses at the gene ends were 4 bases for V and 8 bases for J; bases not matched to a gene: 6. Per germline, CDR1 SGHVS and CDR2 FNYEAQ. This CDR3 reads CASSSDGDRGYTF. The CDR3 bases are TGTGCCAGCAGCTCAGACGGGGACAGGGGCTACACCTTC. The full variable domain, its missing parts supplied by reference TRBV7-6 and TRBJ1-2, is GAGVSQSPRYKVTKRGQDVALRCDPISGHVSLYWYRQALGQGPEFLTYFNYEAQQDKSGLPNDRFSAERPEGSISTLTIQRTEQRDSAMYRCASSSDGDRGYTFGSGTRLTVV.